This TCR beta chain stems from a study of T cell changes during pregnancy in multiple sclerosis. This table comes from immunoSEQ multiplex PCR, and its TCRdb copy is limited to in-frame clones, with some not included. Here the sample spans about 67,000 clones, around 90% being singletons. This TCR was sampled from a female donor with multiple sclerosis, enrolled in a pregnancy study. Sample: peripheral blood, taken in the first trimester of pregnancy.

The CDR3: CASSLGQTESFLLPYEQYF. CDR3 in DNA: TGTGCCAGCAGCTTAGGTCAGACAGAGAGCTTCCTCCTACCCTACGAGCAGTACTTC. This chain links TRBV7-6 with TRBJ2-7, with D possibly TRBD1 on 5 matching bases. CDR1 is SGHVS and CDR2 is FNYEAQ in the germline V gene. The CDR3 consists of 19 residues. The V gene lost 1 base and the J gene lost 2 bases, with 24 bases spanning the gap.